The 30 T cell receptor beta chains reported below all come from one sample, sequenced in a study of blood T cells in healthy people across ages. Using a J-beta primer mix together with a sample-barcoded 5' primer, a second PCR was run for about 7 to 12 cycles. TCRdb itself ran the 5' RACE reads through MiXCR, one entry per CDR3 protein. The table shows about 1.5 million distinct CDR3 sequences, with 35% to 45% occurring only once. Specimen: blood. All receptors come from a young woman in good health.

The chain carries TRBV10-3 and TRBJ2-3, with 8 bases lining up with TRBD2. J was trimmed by 8 bases and V by 2 bases; bases with no gene match: 3. This CDR3 is 13 amino acids long. CDR1 and CDR2 (germline): ENHRY, SYGVKD. CDR3 residues: CAISESGGSTQYF. CDR3 in DNA: TGTGCCATCAGTGAGAGCGGGGGATCTACGCAGTATTTT.

This clonotype was seen many times. The chain combines TRBV5-1 with TRBJ2-7; 7 bases align to TRBD1. The CDR3 covers 12 residues. With V trimmed by 4 bases and J by 6 bases, 4 bases remained unmatched. CDR1 is SGHRS, CDR2 YFSETQ, per germline. DNA for the CDR3: TGCGCCAGCAGCGTCGACAGGGTCGAGCAGTACTTC. Amino acids: CASSVDRVEQYF.

The table lists this clonotype with a few counts. V usage is TRBV6-1 and J usage is TRBJ1-5, with D perhaps matching TRBD1 (6 bases). The CDR3 consists of 13 residues. The V end was cut by 4 bases, the J end by 7 bases, with 11 bases between. Germline V gene sequence: CDR1 MNHNS, CDR2 SASEGT. The CDR3 DNA reads TGTGCCAGCAGTGTTCAGGGGCGGCAGCCCCAGCATTTT. This encodes CASSVQGRQPQHF.

About this clonotype: At one end the junction does not follow the germline gene, possibly because of a read error. This rearrangement joins TRBV20-1 to TRBJ2-5; no reliable D call. CDR3 length equals 12 residues. CDR1 and CDR2 (germline): DFQATT, SNEGSKA (reference sequence). CDR3 sequence reads: CSASHREESQYF. Here the CDR3 DNA reads TGCAGTGCTAGTCATAGGGAAGAGAGCCAGTACTTC.

V and J are TRBV7-2 and TRBJ1-1, with a possible D match to TRBD1 (5 bases). Trimming left V 3 bases short and J 3 bases short, with 14 bases between. CDR1 is SGHTA and CDR2 is FQGNSA in the germline V gene. CDR3 length: 15 residues. Here the CDR3 reads CASSFRQIIYTEAFF. The CDR3 DNA reads as TGTGCCAGCAGCTTCCGACAGATTATTTACACTGAAGCTTTCTTT.

The gene calls are TRBV7-9 and TRBJ1-2, with 7 bases identical to TRBD1. V shed 8 bases and J 6 bases; nucleotides not matched to a gene: 6. The germline gives CDR1 SEHNR, CDR2 FQNEAQ (reference sequence). The CDR3 runs 12 residues. Written as DNA, the CDR3 is TGTGCCAGCGCAGGGGGTTTTGATGGCTACACCTTC. Amino acids: CASAGGFDGYTF.

The CDR3 sequence is CASSYSVRGLYSNQPQHF. Here the CDR3 DNA reads TGTGCCAGCAGTTACTCGGTCCGCGGTCTTTACAGCAATCAGCCCCAGCATTTT. This chain uses TRBV6-2 or TRBV6-3 with TRBJ1-5; D gene uncertain. V was pared by 0 bases and J by 1 base, with 16 bases between. The CDR3 covers 18 residues. CDR1 is MNHEY and CDR2 is SVGEGT in the germline V gene.

This clonotype has more than one count but fewer than ten. This chain uses TRBV20-1 with TRBJ1-2, with D perhaps TRBD1 (5 bases). Germline V gene data show CDR1 as DFQATT and CDR2 as SNEGSKA (reference sequence). The CDR3 has 13 residues. V dropped 2 bases and J dropped 3 bases, with 10 bases sitting between them. The CDR3 sequence is CSARSLQDYGYTF. Here the CDR3 DNA reads TGCAGTGCTAGAAGTCTACAGGACTATGGCTACACCTTC.

The chain links TRBV18 to TRBJ1-2; no clear D gene. V was clipped by 1 base and J by 4 bases, with 10 bases between them. Per the germline V gene, CDR1 is KGHSH and CDR2 is LQKENI. CDR3 length: 14 residues. The CDR3 DNA reads as TGTGCCAGCTCACCACAGTTCGCAGTCTATGGCTACACCTTC. This sequence encodes CASSPQFAVYGYTF.

This clonotype has just one count. The chain joins TRBV3-1 to TRBJ1-2; maybe TRBD1 (6 bases). Per germline, CDR1 LGHDT and CDR2 YNNKEL (reference sequence). This CDR3 spans 16 amino acids. The V end lost 4 bases, the J end lost 3 bases, and 18 bases lay between the germline ends. The CDR3 sequence is CASSPQRRQDYYGYTF. The CDR3 nucleotides read TGTGCCAGCAGCCCCCAACGGAGACAGGACTACTATGGCTACACCTTC.

The rearrangement joins TRBV6-2 or TRBV6-3 to TRBJ2-6; tentatively, D is TRBD1 or TRBD2 (5 bases each). Per the germline V gene, CDR1 is MNHEY and CDR2 is SVGEGT. Trimming took off 4 bases at V and 0 bases at J, with 13 bases between the two ends. The length of the CDR3 is 17 residues. The CDR3: CASSSGTQYSGANVLTF. For the CDR3, the DNA is TGTGCCAGCAGTTCCGGGACGCAATACTCTGGGGCCAACGTCCTGACTTTC.

The chain combines TRBV4-1 with TRBJ1-2, with a weak D call TRBD1 (5 bases). Deletions cut 4 bases from V and 2 bases from J, with 14 bases between. CDR3 size: 15 residues. Germline CDR1 is MGHRA and CDR2 is YSYEKL. CDR3 in amino acids: CASSPMGGYNYGYTF. Here the CDR3 DNA reads TGCGCCAGCAGCCCGATGGGGGGTTACAACTATGGCTACACCTTC.

In its sample, this clonotype was seen a few times. The genes are TRBV7-9 and TRBJ2-7, with a possible D match to TRBD1 (6 bases). Germline V gene data show CDR1 as SEHNR and CDR2 as FQNEAQ (reference sequence). V lost 5 bases and J lost 0, with 14 bases in between. This CDR3 has 15 amino acids. In nucleotides, the CDR3 is TGTGCCAGCAGCCCACACGGGACACCCTCCTACGAGCAGTACTTC. Encoded protein: CASSPHGTPSYEQYF.

The chain carries TRBV4-3 and TRBJ2-5; 8 bases align to TRBD1. V lost 7 bases to trimming and J lost 11 bases; unmatched junction nucleotides: 18. The CDR3 loop spans 15 amino acids. Germline values: CDR1 LGHNA, CDR2 YSLEER. CDR3 loop: CASTSDRVGDNEQYF. The DNA of the CDR3 is TGCGCCAGCACGTCGGACAGGGTGGGAGACAATGAGCAGTACTTC.

This chain's CDR3 is CASSFGTVPITYEQYF. DNA for the CDR3: TGTGCCAGCAGTTTCGGGACAGTACCTATAACCTACGAGCAGTACTTC. The V call is TRBV6-2 or TRBV6-3, the J call TRBJ2-7, with 7 bases matching TRBD1. The CDR3 has 16 residues. The V gene end was trimmed by 4 bases and the J gene end by 2 bases; junction bases not matched to a gene: 11. CDR1 is MNHEY, CDR2 SVGEGT, per germline.

The V and J genes are TRBV20-1 and TRBJ2-3; maybe TRBD2 (5 bases). Germline V CDR1 and CDR2: DFQATT, SNEGSKA (reference sequence). Deletions cut 5 bases from V and 4 bases from J, with 13 bases between. CDR3 length: 13 residues. The CDR3 DNA sequence: TGCAGTGCTGATTGGCGGGCTGCAGATACGCAGTATTTT. It is translated as CSADWRAADTQYF.

V and J are TRBV2 and TRBJ1-6, with D possibly being TRBD1 (6 bases). Germline CDR1 and CDR2: SNHLY and FYNNEI. V was trimmed by 6 bases and J by 9 bases, leaving 21 bases between them. The CDR3 covers 16 residues. The CDR3 here is CASRDDRRRFASPLHF. DNA for the CDR3: TGTGCCAGCAGGGATGACAGGAGACGTTTCGCTTCACCCCTCCACTTT.

The rearrangement uses TRBV11-2 and TRBJ2-3; D is perhaps TRBD2 (5 bases). Germline CDR1 reads SGHAT; CDR2 reads FQNNGV. CDR3 size: 15 residues. Trimming left V 5 bases short and J 0 bases short, with 12 bases between. The CDR3 spells CASSNGILSTDTQYF. The CDR3 DNA reads TGTGCCAGCAGCAACGGGATCCTTAGCACAGATACGCAGTATTTT. Filled out from reference TRBV11-2 and TRBJ2-3, the complete variable domain reads EAGVAQSPRYKIIEKRQSVAFWCNPISGHATLYWYQQILGQGPKLLIQFQNNGVVDDSQLPKDRFSAERLKGVDSTLKIQPAKLEDSAVYLCASSNGILSTDTQYFGPGTRLTVL.

The V and J genes are TRBV7-9 and TRBJ2-4; maybe TRBD1 (5 bases). The DNA end lines up better with TRBJ2-7; the J call may be wrong. The CDR3 length is 14 residues. The germline gives CDR1 SEHNR, CDR2 FQNEAQ (reference sequence). The CDR3 spells CASSSPTDTYEQYF. DNA for the CDR3: TGTGCCAGCAGCTCCCCGACAGATACCTACGAGCAGTACTTC.

The table lists this clonotype with many counts. The chain joins TRBV7-2 to TRBJ2-5; D is undetermined. Between the trimmed V and J ends, which lost 2 bases and 4 bases, there was a span of 8 bases. This CDR3 comprises 13 residues. The germline V gene encodes CDR1 SGHTA and CDR2 FQGNSA. The CDR3 bases are TGTGCCAGCAGCTTATTATTCCCAGAGACCCAGTACTTC. Protein product: CASSLLFPETQYF. The full variable domain, with the rest looked up from reference TRBV7-2 and TRBJ2-5, is GAGVSQSPSNKVTEKGKDVELRCDPISGHTALYWYRQSLGQGLEFLIYFQGNSAPDKSGLPSDRFSAERTGGSVSTLTIQRTQQEDSAVYLCASSLLFPETQYFGPGTRLLVL.

This chain connects TRBV7-9 to TRBJ1-1; no clear D gene. Trimming removed 6 bases from V and 5 bases from J, with 19 bases in between. The CDR3 is 15 amino acids. Per the germline V gene, CDR1 is SEHNR and CDR2 is FQNEAQ (reference sequence). CDR3: CASRSVDGPGTEAFF. CDR3 sequence (DNA): TGTGCCAGCAGAAGCGTGGACGGCCCGGGTACTGAAGCTTTCTTT.

J is TRBJ2-1 and V is TRBV7-2; 11 nucleotides match TRBD2. The J segment lost 10 bases and the V segment lost 5 bases, leaving 16 bases of the junction unmatched. The CDR3 is 17 residues long. The germline V gene has CDR1 SGHTA and CDR2 FQGNSA. For the CDR3, the DNA is TGTGCCAGCAGCCCCATCTCTAGCGGACTAGCGGGTAAGGAGCAGTTCTTC. Its translation is CASSPISSGLAGKEQFF.

V is TRBV4-2 and J is TRBJ2-1; 10 bases are shared with TRBD2. The junction had 4 bases not matched to a gene; V was cut back by 1 base and J by 4 bases. Germline loops: CDR1 LGHNA, CDR2 YNFKEQ. The CDR3 is 16 amino acids. The CDR3 DNA follows: TGTGCCAGCAGCCAAGGTATACTAGCGGGGTACAATGAGCAGTTCTTC. Amino acid sequence: CASSQGILAGYNEQFF.

This clonotype was counted a few times. This CDR3 is CASSQALAGGELFF. CDR3 coding DNA: TGTGCCAGCAGCCAAGCTCTAGCGGGCGGGGAGCTGTTTTTT. The gene calls are TRBV3-1 and TRBJ2-2, with TRBD2 identical over 8 bases. V trimming: 1 base; J trimming: 7 bases; junction bases outside the gene matches: 2. The germline V gene encodes CDR1 LGHDT and CDR2 YNNKEL (reference sequence). This CDR3 has 14 residues.

This clonotype has at least ten counts. The V gene is TRBV12-3 or TRBV12-4, the J gene TRBJ2-7; D remains ambiguous. The CDR3 is 12 residues long. Trimming shortened V by 4 bases and J by 3 bases, and 7 bases separated the two germline ends. CDR3 nucleotides: TGTGCCAGCAGTTGGAGTGGCTACGAGCAGTACTTC. Amino acids: CASSWSGYEQYF.

V usage is TRBV7-2 and J usage is TRBJ2-1; D possibly corresponds to TRBD1 (5 bases). With 1 base removed from V and 3 bases from J, the gap between germline ends came to 7 bases. The germline CDR1 and CDR2 sequences are SGHTA and FQGNSA. The CDR3 spans 14 residues. The CDR3 region is CASSLEGYYNEQFF. The CDR3 coding sequence is TGTGCCAGCAGCTTAGAGGGGTACTACAATGAGCAGTTCTTC.

This clonotype was seen a handful of times. This sequence joins TRBV6-2 or TRBV6-3 and TRBJ2-3, with 7 bases that match TRBD2. V gave up 2 bases and J gave up 10 bases; unmatched junction bases: 9. Germline V CDR1 and CDR2: MNHEY, SVGEGT. This CDR3 contains 14 residues. CDR3 nucleotides: TGTGCCAGCAGTTACAGGCTAGCGGATACCCCGCAGTATTTT. Residues: CASSYRLADTPQYF.

The gene calls are TRBV7-8 and TRBJ2-4; 7 bases line up with TRBD2. The germline CDR1 and CDR2 sequences are SGHVS and FQNEAQ. V trimming: 2 bases; J trimming: 5 bases; junction bases outside the gene matches: 3. This CDR3 comprises 14 residues. The CDR3 loop reads CASSLRAGENIQYF. DNA of the CDR3: TGTGCCAGCAGCTTAAGGGCGGGAGAAAACATTCAGTACTTC.

This clonotype was observed a handful of times. The V and J genes are TRBV20-1 and TRBJ1-5, with 7 positions matching TRBD1. Germline V gives CDR1 DFQATT, CDR2 SNEGSKA (reference sequence). CDR3 size: 14 residues. The junction had 2 bases not matched to a gene; V was cut back by 3 bases and J by 0 bases. The CDR3 loop is CSARTGNSNQPQHF. In nucleotides, the CDR3 is TGCAGTGCTAGGACAGGGAATAGCAATCAGCCCCAGCATTTT.

The rearrangement links TRBV12-3 or TRBV12-4 to TRBJ1-1; the D gene is possibly TRBD1 (6 bases). The CDR3 totals 14 residues. Trimming pared 11 bases from V and 1 base from J, leaving 17 bases between. For the CDR3, the DNA is TGTGCCGGCACAATAGGAGGGGGGAACACTGAAGCTTTCTTT. The encoded protein is CAGTIGGGNTEAFF.